Presented here are 2 T cell receptor beta chains from one specimen sequenced in a study of T cells after yellow fever vaccination. MiXCR, applied by TCRdb to the 5' RACE reads, yields one record per CDR3 protein. Among hundreds of thousands of distinct CDR3 sequences listed, 9% to 15% were seen once. The sample here was PBMCs, taken on the day of the yellow fever booster vaccination. The origin of the receptors is a man aged 30-40 years who received the YFV17D yellow fever vaccine.

The chain combines TRBV6-2 or TRBV6-3 with TRBJ1-1, with D uncertain. Trimming removed 10 bases from V and 9 bases from J, with 21 bases in between. The CDR3 length is 13 residues. The V gene's germline CDR1 is MNHEY and CDR2 SVGEGT. CDR3 DNA: TGTGCCACCCTCTCGGCGGGCCGACTAAAAGCTTTCTTT. This sequence encodes CATLSAGRLKAFF.

This clonotype was found a few times. The chain is built from TRBV7-9 and TRBJ2-2; 12 nucleotides agree with TRBD1. The CDR3 sequence is 16 residues long. V was pared by 5 bases and J by 7 bases, with 8 bases of the junction left unmatched. Germline V gene lookup returns CDR1 SEHNR and CDR2 FQNEAQ (reference sequence). In DNA form, the CDR3 reads TGTGCCAGCAGCCAGGGGACAGGGGGCGTCGGCGGGGAGCTGTTTTTT. As protein: CASSQGTGGVGGELFF.